This TCR beta chain was captured in a study of control samples from healthy donors and cancer patients. In germline, CDR1 is LNHDA, CDR2 SQIVND (reference sequence). This CDR3 region has 14 residues. V was shortened by 5 bases and J by 2 bases, with 10 bases between the two germline ends. Some clones are missing from TCRdb's copy, which holds only in-frame ones; the method was immunoSEQ multiplex PCR. This sample's table has about 190,000 clones. This receptor was obtained from a young woman in good health. The specimen was blood. The rearrangement joins TRBV19 to TRBJ2-1; D possibly matches TRBD1 or TRBD2 (5 bases each). CDR3 region: CASSLGETYNEQFF. In DNA form, the CDR3 reads TGTGCCAGTAGTCTAGGGGAGACCTACAATGAGCAGTTCTTC.